This T cell receptor (beta chain) was recovered during a study of PD-1 blockade in mismatch repair-deficient tumors. Produced via immunoSEQ multiplex PCR; TCRdb's table is partial and in-frame only. The sample yields some 85,000 clones, around 80% seen once. The CDR3 consists of 15 residues. V was cut by 0 bases and J by 4 bases, with 13 bases left in between. Germline V lookup: CDR1 SGHRS, CDR2 YFSETQ. This clone was seen only a few times. Specimen: peripheral blood, collected 44 weeks after starting pembrolizumab. The clonotype comes from an adult with mismatch repair-deficient cancer. The J gene is TRBJ1-2, the V gene TRBV5-1; a weak D match, TRBD1 (6 bases). In DNA, the CDR3 is TGCGCCAGCAGCTTGGAGGGGGGGCAGGCCTATGGCTACACCTTC. It is translated as CASSLEGGQAYGYTF.